This TCR beta chain was found in a study of identical twins. Study results and caveats: While abundant cord blood beta clonotypes carried fewer insertions, memory repertoires showed no such pattern. The study found that models underestimated out-of-frame TCR alpha sharing in monozygotic twins.

All of the donors were Caucasians in good health. On this clonotype: No antigen is known for it.

One entry per CDR3 protein, called by TCRdb with MiXCR from the 5' RACE reads. The table shows around 490,000 distinct CDR3 sequences, with approximately 14% occurring only once. The CDR3 has 14 amino acids. Per germline, CDR1 SGHTA and CDR2 FQGTGA. V lost 5 bases, J lost 5 bases, and 12 bases lay in between. The same sample was also used in a study of yellow fever vaccine responses in identical twins. From that study: Reportedly, the response of twins' T cells to the vaccine seemed partly convergent, partly personalized.

The chain couples TRBV7-3 to TRBJ2-2; no firm D call. This clonotype originated in a woman in her late teens or twenties in good health. Sample: CD4+ T cells sorted from blood. The CDR3 coding sequence is TGTGCCAGCAGCATAGACCCCGCAACCGGGGAGCTGTTTTTT. Translating it yields CASSIDPATGELFF.